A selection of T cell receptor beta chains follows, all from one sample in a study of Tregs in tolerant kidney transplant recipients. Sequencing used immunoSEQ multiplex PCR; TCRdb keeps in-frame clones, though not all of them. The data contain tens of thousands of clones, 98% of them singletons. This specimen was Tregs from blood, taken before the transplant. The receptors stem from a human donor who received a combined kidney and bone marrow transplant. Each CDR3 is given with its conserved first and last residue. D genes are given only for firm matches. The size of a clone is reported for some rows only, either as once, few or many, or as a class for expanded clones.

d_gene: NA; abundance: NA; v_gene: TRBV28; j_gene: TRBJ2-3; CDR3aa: CASRSLANGGTDTQYF; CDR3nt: TGTGCCAGCAGATCCCTAGCTAACGGGGGCACAGATACGCAGTATTTT
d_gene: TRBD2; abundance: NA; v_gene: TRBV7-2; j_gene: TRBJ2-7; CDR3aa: CASSRSSGSSYEQYF; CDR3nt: TGTGCCAGCAGCCGGTCTAGCGGGAGCTCCTACGAGCAGTACTTC
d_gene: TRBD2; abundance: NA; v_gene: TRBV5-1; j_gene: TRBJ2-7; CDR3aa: CASSWGGTSSYEQYF; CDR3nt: TGCGCCAGCAGCTGGGGTGGGACTAGTTCTTACGAGCAGTACTTC
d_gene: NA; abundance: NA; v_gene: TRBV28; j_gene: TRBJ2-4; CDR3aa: CASSFVGVGGANIQYF; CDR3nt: TGTGCCAGCAGTTTTGTGGGAGTAGGGGGGGCGAACATTCAGTACTTC
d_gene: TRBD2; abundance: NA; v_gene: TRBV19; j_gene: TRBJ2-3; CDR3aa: CASSIGSSGGADTQYF; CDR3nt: TGTGCCAGTAGTATAGGTTCTAGCGGGGGGGCGGATACGCAGTATTTT
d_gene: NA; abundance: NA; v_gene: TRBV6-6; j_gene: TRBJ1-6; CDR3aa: CASSYMQGTSPLHF; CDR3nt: TGTGCCAGCAGTTATATGCAGGGAACCTCACCCCTCCACTTT
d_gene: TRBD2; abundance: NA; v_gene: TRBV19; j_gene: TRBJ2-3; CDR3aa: CASSPSGRTDTQYF; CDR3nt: TGTGCCAGTTCCCCTAGCGGGAGAACAGATACGCAGTATTTT
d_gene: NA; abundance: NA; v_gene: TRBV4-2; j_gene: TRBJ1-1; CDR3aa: CASSRQANTEAFF; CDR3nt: TGTGCCAGCAGCCGACAGGCGAACACTGAAGCTTTCTTT
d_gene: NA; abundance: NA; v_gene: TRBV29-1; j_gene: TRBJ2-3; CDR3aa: CSVEQWQGDTQYF; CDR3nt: TGCAGCGTTGAGCAGTGGCAGGGAGATACGCAGTATTTT
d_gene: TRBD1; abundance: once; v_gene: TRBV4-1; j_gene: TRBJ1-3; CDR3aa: CASSQGRGDHGNTIYF; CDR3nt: TGCGCCAGCAGCCAGGGCAGGGGGGACCATGGAAACACCATATATTTT
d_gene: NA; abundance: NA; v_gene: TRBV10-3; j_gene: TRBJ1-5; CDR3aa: CAISDSGGGNQPQHF; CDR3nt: TGTGCCATCAGTGACTCGGGGGGGGGCAATCAGCCCCAGCATTTT
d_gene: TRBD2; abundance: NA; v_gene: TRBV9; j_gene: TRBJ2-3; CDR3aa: CASSVGQAGYSTDTQYF; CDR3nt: TGTGCCAGCAGCGTAGGGCAAGCGGGATACTCCACAGATACGCAGTATTTT
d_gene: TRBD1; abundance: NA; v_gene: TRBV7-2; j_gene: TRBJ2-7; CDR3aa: CASSARDRGYYEQYF; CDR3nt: TGTGCCAGCAGCGCCCGGGACAGGGGGTATTACGAGCAGTACTTC